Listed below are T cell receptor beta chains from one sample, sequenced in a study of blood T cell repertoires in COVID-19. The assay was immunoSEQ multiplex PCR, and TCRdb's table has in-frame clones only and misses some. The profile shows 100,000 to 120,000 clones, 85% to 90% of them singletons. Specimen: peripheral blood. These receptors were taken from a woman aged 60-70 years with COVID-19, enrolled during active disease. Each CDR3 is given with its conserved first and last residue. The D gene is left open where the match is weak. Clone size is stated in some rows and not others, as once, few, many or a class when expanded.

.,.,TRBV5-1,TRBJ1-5,TGCGCCAGCAGCTTGGGTGACAGCCGGCCCCAGCATTTT,CASSLGDSRPQHF
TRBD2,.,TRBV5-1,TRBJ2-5,TGCGCCAGCAGCTCTGGACTAGCGGTACAAGAGACCCAGTACTTC,CASSSGLAVQETQYF
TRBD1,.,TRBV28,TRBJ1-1,TGTGCCAGCAGTTCGAAACAGGGGTTCCTCACTGAAGCTTTCTTT,CASSSKQGFLTEAFF
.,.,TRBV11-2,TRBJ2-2,TGTGCCAGCAGCCGCCTAATAAACACCGGGGAGCTGTTTTTT,CASSRLINTGELFF
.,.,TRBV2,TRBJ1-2,TGTGCCAGCAGTGAAGTAGGACAGATTAATGGTGGCTACACCTTC,CASSEVGQINGGYTF
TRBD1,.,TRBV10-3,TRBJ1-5,TGTGCCATCAGTGCCGGGACAGTCAATCAGCCCCAGCATTTT,CAISAGTVNQPQHF
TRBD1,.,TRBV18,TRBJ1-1,TGTGCCAGCTCATCTCAGGGGGGAGCTGAAGCTTTCTTT,CASSSQGGAEAFF
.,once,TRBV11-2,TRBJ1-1,TGTGCCAGCAGCTTTTTTGGGGGCGAGACTGAAGCTTTCTTT,CASSFFGGETEAFF
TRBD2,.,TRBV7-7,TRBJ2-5,TGTGCCAGCAGCTCAACAGCGGGGGGGATGGAGACCCAGTACTTC,CASSSTAGGMETQYF
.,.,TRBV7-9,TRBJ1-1,TGTGCCAGCGCAAGGGGCGTGACTGAAGCTTTCTTT,CASARGVTEAFF
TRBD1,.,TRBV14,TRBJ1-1,TGTGCCAGCAGCCTTTTACCGGGACAGGGGAACACTGAAGCTTTCTTT,CASSLLPGQGNTEAFF
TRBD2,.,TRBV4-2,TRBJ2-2,TGTGCCAGCAGCCAGGGACTAGCGGGGGGTTCCACCGGGGAGCTGTTTTTT,CASSQGLAGGSTGELFF
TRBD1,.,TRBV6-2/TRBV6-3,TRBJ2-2,TGTGCCAGCAGTCGCCGGACAGGCTCGAACACCGGGGAGCTGTTTTTT,CASSRRTGSNTGELFF
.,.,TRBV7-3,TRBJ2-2,TGTGCCAGCAGCTTACCGGGTTGGGCGAACACCGGGGAGCTGTTTTTT,CASSLPGWANTGELFF
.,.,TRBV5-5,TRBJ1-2,TGTGCCAGCAGTCTCACAGGGTACCCAGCTAACTATGGCTACACCTTC,CASSLTGYPANYGYTF
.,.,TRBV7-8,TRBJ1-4,TGTGCCAGCAACCCATCTGGCCGGAGTTGGGAAAAACTGTTTTTT,CASNPSGRSWEKLFF
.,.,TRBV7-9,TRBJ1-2,TGTGCCAGCAGCACGGAACAGGGATATGGCTACACCTTC,CASSTEQGYGYTF
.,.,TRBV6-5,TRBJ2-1,TGTGCCAGCAGTTACTTAGGCGGCTTCTACAATGAGCAGTTCTTC,CASSYLGGFYNEQFF
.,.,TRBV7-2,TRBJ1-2,TGTGCCAGCAGCTTAAGAGAGACAGCGCTGAGGAACTATGGCTACACCTTC,CASSLRETALRNYGYTF
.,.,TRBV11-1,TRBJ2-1,TGTGCCAGCAGCTTAGGCCGGGCAGGGCATGAGCAGTTCTTC,CASSLGRAGHEQFF
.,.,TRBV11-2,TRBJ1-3,TGTGCCAGCAGCTTAGCGGGGTTTGGAAACACCATATATTTT,CASSLAGFGNTIYF
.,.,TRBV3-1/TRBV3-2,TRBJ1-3,TGTGCCAGCAGCCAACCTGGACAGTTCTCTGGAAACACCATATATTTT,CASSQPGQFSGNTIYF
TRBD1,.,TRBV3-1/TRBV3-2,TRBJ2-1,TGTGCCAGCAGCCTAGTACCCGGGACAGGGAACGTCAATGAGCAGTTCTTC,CASSLVPGTGNVNEQFF
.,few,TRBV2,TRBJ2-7,TGTGCCAGCAGTGATCGATACAGTCGCTACGAGCAGTACTTC,CASSDRYSRYEQYF
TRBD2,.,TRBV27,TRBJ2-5,TGTGCCAGCAGTTGGACTAGCGGGGACCAAGAGACCCAGTACTTC,CASSWTSGDQETQYF
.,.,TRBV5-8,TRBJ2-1,TGTGCCAGCAGCTCCCGGGAAGGCGGTAGCTCCTACAATGAGCAGTTCTTC,CASSSREGGSSYNEQFF
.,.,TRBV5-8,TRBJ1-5,TGTGCCAGCAGCCTCGAGAGCGATCAGCCCCAGCATTTT,CASSLESDQPQHF
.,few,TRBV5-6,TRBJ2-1,TGTGCCAGCAGCTTTAACAATGAGCAGTTCTTC,CASSFNNEQFF
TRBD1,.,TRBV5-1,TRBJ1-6,TGCGCCAGCAGCTTCGACGGACAGGCCCTTAATTCACCCCTCCACTTT,CASSFDGQALNSPLHF
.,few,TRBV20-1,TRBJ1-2,TGCAGTGCCATAGTCGGAGAATCCTACACCTTC,CSAIVGESYTF
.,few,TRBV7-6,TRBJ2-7,TGTGCCAGCAGCTCCTCAACAGGGTACGAGCAGTACTTC,CASSSSTGYEQYF
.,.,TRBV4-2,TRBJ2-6,TGTGCCAGCAGCCAAGGCGACTCTGGGGCCAACGTCCTGACTTTC,CASSQGDSGANVLTF
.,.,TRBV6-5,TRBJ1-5,TGTGCCAGCAGTCGCACCTTCAGGGGAGAGGAGCCCCAGCATTTT,CASSRTFRGEEPQHF
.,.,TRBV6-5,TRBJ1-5,TGTGCCAGCAGTTACTCGAGGTATCAGCCCCAGCATTTT,CASSYSRYQPQHF
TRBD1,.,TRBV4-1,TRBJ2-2,TGCGCCAGCGATCCGGGACAGTGGAACACCGGGGAGCTGTTTTTT,CASDPGQWNTGELFF
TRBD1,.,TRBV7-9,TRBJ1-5,TGTGCCAGCAGCTCGGGGACAGGGACACAGCCCCAGCATTTT,CASSSGTGTQPQHF
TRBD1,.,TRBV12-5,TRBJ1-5,TGTGCTAGCAAACAGGGGGGTTCTGGAAGCAATCAGCCCCAGCATTTT,CASKQGGSGSNQPQHF
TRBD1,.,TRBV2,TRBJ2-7,TGTGCCAGCAGTGTTGGGGGACAGGGAAAGCAGTACTTC,CASSVGGQGKQYF
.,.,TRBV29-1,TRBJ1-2,TGCAGCGTAGGGCAGGTGGACACCTATGGCTACACCTTC,CSVGQVDTYGYTF
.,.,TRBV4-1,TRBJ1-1,TGCGCCAGCAGCCAAAGGGAGGTCGCTGAAGCTTTCTTT,CASSQREVAEAFF
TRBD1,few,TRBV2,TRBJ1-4,TGTGCCAGCAGGACAGGGCAGTACGAAAAACTGTTTTTT,CASRTGQYEKLFF
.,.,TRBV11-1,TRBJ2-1,TGTGCCAGCAGCTTAGCGGGGGGTGCCTACAATGAGCAGTTCTTC,CASSLAGGAYNEQFF
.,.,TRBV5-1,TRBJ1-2,TGCGCCAGCAGCGGATTACATGGGGAGGAAAGCCATGGCTACACCTTC,CASSGLHGEESHGYTF
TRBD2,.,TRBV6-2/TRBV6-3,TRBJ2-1,TGTGCCAGCAGTTACGAGTCTCCTAGCGGCTCCAATGAGCAGTTCTTC,CASSYESPSGSNEQFF
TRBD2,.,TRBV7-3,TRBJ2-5,TGTGCCAGCAGCTTACTCGGAGCGGGAGGACAAGAGACCCAGTACTTC,CASSLLGAGGQETQYF
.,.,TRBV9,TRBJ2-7,TGTGCCAGCAGCCAGAGCCCACCAGGGGCTGCGGGCGAGCAGTACTTC,CASSQSPPGAAGEQYF
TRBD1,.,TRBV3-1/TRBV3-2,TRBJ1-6,TGTGCCAGCAGCCGACCGGGACAGGGGTCGCCAGGGGTCCACTTT,CASSRPGQGSPGVHF
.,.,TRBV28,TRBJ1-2,TGTGCCAGCAGTTTAGTGCGGGACTCCTCCTATGGCTACACCTTC,CASSLVRDSSYGYTF
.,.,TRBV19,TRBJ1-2,TGTGCCAGTAGTCCTACAGTTACTAACTATGGCTACACCTTC,CASSPTVTNYGYTF
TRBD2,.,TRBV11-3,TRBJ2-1,TGTGCCAGCAGCTTAGGGGGATCGCGGGGGGCCAATGAGCAGTTCTTC,CASSLGGSRGANEQFF
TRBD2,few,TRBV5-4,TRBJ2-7,TGTGCCAGCAGCTTGCAGCGGGGGGCCGAGTACGAGCAGTACTTC,CASSLQRGAEYEQYF
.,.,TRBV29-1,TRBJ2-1,TGCAGCGCCTTACTTTCTGCGGGGTGGTACAATGAGCAGTTCTTC,CSALLSAGWYNEQFF
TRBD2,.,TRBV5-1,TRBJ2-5,TGCGCCAGCTCAGGAGATTCTAGCGGGGGTTCGGAGACCCAGTACTTC,CASSGDSSGGSETQYF
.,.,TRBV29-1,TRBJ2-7,TGCAGCGTTGAAGATCGAGGACAGTCCTACGAGCAGTACTTC,CSVEDRGQSYEQYF
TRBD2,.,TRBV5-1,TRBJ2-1,TGCGCCAGCAAGCGGGACGGTTCCTACAATGAGCAGTTCTTC,CASKRDGSYNEQFF
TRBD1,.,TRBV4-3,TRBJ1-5,TGCGCCAGCAGTTCAACAGGGGGCAATCAGCCCCAGCATTTT,CASSSTGGNQPQHF
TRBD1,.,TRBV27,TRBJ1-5,TGTGCCAGTCGACAGGGGGTGGGTCAGCCCCAGCATTTT,CASRQGVGQPQHF
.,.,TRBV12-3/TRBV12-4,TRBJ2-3,TGTGCCAGCAGACCTGGGCGCACAGATACGCAGTATTTT,CASRPGRTDTQYF
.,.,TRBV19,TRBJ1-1,TGTGCCAGTAGTATCTGGGAATCGCCGGGGGACACTGAAGCTTTCTTT,CASSIWESPGDTEAFF
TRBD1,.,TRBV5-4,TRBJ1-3,TGTGCCAGCAGCAGCACAGGGGGCTTTTCTGGAAACACCATATATTTT,CASSSTGGFSGNTIYF